The 30 T cell receptor beta chains below come from one sample, sequenced in a study of blood T cell repertoires in COVID-19. Generated by immunoSEQ multiplex PCR, the TCRdb table keeps only in-frame clones and is missing some. The sample contains about 260,000 clones, around 90% of which appear only once. The specimen sequenced was peripheral blood. The receptors were sampled from a woman in her sixties or seventies with COVID-19, enrolled during active disease.

This clone appeared a few times. V and J are TRBV5-1 and TRBJ2-3; 12 nucleotides agree with TRBD2. V dropped 3 bases and J dropped 2; count of bases not matched to a gene: 7. Germline V gives CDR1 SGHRS, CDR2 YFSETQ. The CDR3 has 17 amino acids. The CDR3 loop reads CASSYPRLAGATDTQYF. The CDR3 nucleotides read TGCGCCAGCAGCTACCCCCGACTAGCGGGAGCCACAGATACGCAGTATTTT.

This chain connects TRBV18 to TRBJ2-1; 13 nucleotides align to TRBD2. The CDR3 runs 19 residues. Per germline, CDR1 KGHSH and CDR2 LQKENI. V was clipped by 3 bases and J by 6 bases; unmatched bases: 14. The CDR3 sequence: CASSPPGLAGRAAINEQFF. CDR3 nucleotides: TGTGCCAGCTCACCGCCGGGACTAGCGGGAAGGGCCGCTATCAATGAGCAGTTCTTC. The full variable domain, rest sourced from reference TRBV18 and TRBJ2-1, is NAGVMQNPRHLVRRRGQEARLRCSPMKGHSHVYWYRQLPEEGLKFMVYLQKENIIDESGMPKERFSAEFPKEGPSILRIQQVVRGDSAAYFCASSPPGLAGRAAINEQFFGPGTRLTVL.

This clone was observed a handful of times. The genes are TRBV11-2 and TRBJ1-2; D is undetermined. V lost 3 bases and J lost 0, with 8 bases in between. The CDR3 runs to 14 residues. Germline values: CDR1 SGHAT, CDR2 FQNNGV. This CDR3 reads CASSLEVANYGYTF. The CDR3 DNA is TGTGCCAGCAGCTTGGAGGTAGCTAACTATGGCTACACCTTC.

The chain recombines TRBV5-1 with TRBJ2-7; TRBD1 matches 7 bases. CDR3 length equals 14 residues. After removal of 4 bases from V and 2 bases from J, the junction contained 6 bases not matched to a gene. In germline, CDR1 is SGHRS, CDR2 YFSETQ. The CDR3 here is CASSRRDRAYEQYF. The CDR3 coding sequence is TGCGCCAGCAGCCGACGGGACAGAGCCTACGAGCAGTACTTC.

The J gene is TRBJ2-5, the V gene TRBV15; D might be TRBD1 (6 bases). The CDR3 covers 16 residues. The germline V gene encodes CDR1 LNHNV and CDR2 YYDKDF (reference sequence). Trimming took off 5 bases at V and 5 bases at J, with 21 bases between the two ends. Here the CDR3 reads CATSGKTGWSRETQYF. DNA for the CDR3: TGTGCCACCAGCGGGAAAACAGGGTGGTCCCGGGAGACCCAGTACTTC.

The genes are TRBV7-9 and TRBJ1-1; 7 bases fit TRBD1. The germline gives CDR1 SEHNR, CDR2 FQNEAQ (reference sequence). The CDR3 runs to 17 residues. V lost 1 base to trimming and J lost 0 bases; unmatched junction nucleotides: 8. The CDR3 loop reads CASSLVGGAAVNTEAFF. The CDR3 coding sequence is TGTGCCAGCAGCTTAGTAGGGGGCGCAGCGGTGAACACTGAAGCTTTCTTT. Together with reference TRBV7-9 and TRBJ1-1, the CDR3 gives the full variable domain: DTGVSQNPRHKITKRGQNVTFRCDPISEHNRLYWYRQTLGQGPEFLTYFQNEAQLEKSRLLSDRFSAERPKGSFSTLEIQRTEQGDSAMYLCASSLVGGAAVNTEAFFGQGTRLTVV.

The V gene is TRBV5-1, the J gene TRBJ1-4; weak D call: TRBD1 (6 bases). From germline, CDR1 is SGHRS and CDR2 YFSETQ. The CDR3 sequence is 15 residues long. V gave up 2 bases and J gave up 7 bases, with 15 bases separating them. The CDR3 sequence: CASSLNGGGGEKLFF. CDR3 DNA: TGCGCCAGCAGCTTAAATGGCGGGGGCGGTGAAAAACTGTTTTTT.

The chain joins TRBV6-1 to TRBJ1-4; D remains unclear. V gave up 3 bases and J gave up 1 base, with 6 bases separating them. In germline, CDR1 is MNHNS, CDR2 SASEGT. The CDR3 covers 14 residues. CDR3 amino acids: CASSDRRTNEKLFF. CDR3 sequence (DNA): TGTGCCAGCAGTGATCGGAGAACTAATGAAAAACTGTTTTTT.

The V and J genes are TRBV27 and TRBJ2-1; D is possibly TRBD1 (6 bases). Germline CDR1 reads MNHEY; CDR2 reads SMNVEV (reference sequence). V lost 4 bases and J 9 bases, leaving 16 bases between the germline ends. The CDR3 consists of 14 residues. The DNA of the CDR3 is TGTGCCAGCAGTTCAAGAGTACAGGGTGTTGAGCAGTTCTTC. Translating gives CASSSRVQGVEQFF.

The genes are TRBV5-1 and TRBJ1-1; D perhaps matches TRBD1 (5 bases). Trimming removed 4 bases from V and 8 bases from J, with 24 bases in between. The CDR3 runs 16 residues. Germline assignment: CDR1 SGHRS and CDR2 YFSETQ. CDR3 residues: CASSLGEVHPPAEAFF. The CDR3 bases are TGCGCCAGCAGCCTGGGGGAGGTTCACCCGCCGGCGGAAGCTTTCTTT.

Only one count was recorded for this clone. The V gene is TRBV27, the J gene TRBJ1-1, with 9 nucleotides matching TRBD1. Germline lookup yields CDR1 MNHEY and CDR2 SMNVEV (reference sequence). This CDR3 is built from 13 residues. Trimming cost V 5 bases and J 5 bases; bases outside gene matches: 3. CDR3 nucleotide sequence: TGTGCCAGCAGTGGGACAGGGAGAACTGAAGCTTTCTTT. This gives the protein CASSGTGRTEAFF.

A single count supports this clone. The V call is TRBV19, the J call TRBJ2-7; TRBD1 matches 7 bases. Trimming took 6 bases from V and 3 from J; bases not matched to a gene: 8. Germline-derived CDR1 and CDR2 are LNHDA and SQIVND (reference sequence). The CDR3 runs to 14 residues. Here the CDR3 DNA reads TGTGCCAGTAGCCAGGACAGGATTAGCTACGAGCAGTACTTC. This codes for CASSQDRISYEQYF.

V and J are TRBV15 and TRBJ2-7; 8 bases agree with TRBD1. The CDR3 runs 14 residues. Trimming took 4 bases from V and 2 from J; bases not matched to a gene: 4. The germline gives CDR1 LNHNV, CDR2 YYDKDF (reference sequence). CDR3 loop: CATSIQGQAYEQYF. In nucleotides, the CDR3 is TGTGCCACCAGCATCCAGGGACAGGCCTACGAGCAGTACTTC. Full variable domain (rest looked up from reference TRBV15 and TRBJ2-7): DAMVIQNPRYQVTQFGKPVTLSCSQTLNHNVMYWYQQKSSQAPKLLFHYYDKDFNNEADTPDNFQSRRPNTSFCFLDIRSPGLGDTAMYLCATSIQGQAYEQYFGPGTRLTVT.

This clone occurred a few times. The V call is TRBV19, the J call TRBJ2-7, with TRBD2 identical over 12 bases. Germline V gene sequence: CDR1 LNHDA, CDR2 SQIVND (reference sequence). Unmatched junction bases numbered 3, after V lost 8 bases and J lost 4 bases. This CDR3 region has 13 residues. CDR3 loop: CASGLAGQYEQYF. CDR3 bases: TGTGCCAGTGGACTAGCGGGGCAGTACGAGCAGTACTTC.

The rearrangement links TRBV7-9 to TRBJ2-3; 8 nucleotides line up with TRBD2. The V and J ends lost 8 bases and 3 bases, in that order; junction bases with no gene match: 10. From germline, CDR1 is SEHNR and CDR2 FQNEAQ (reference sequence). The CDR3 covers 15 residues. The CDR3 sequence: CASGPAGVWTDTQYF. The CDR3 DNA sequence: TGTGCCAGCGGCCCAGCGGGAGTTTGGACAGATACGCAGTATTTT.

The rearrangement joins TRBV6-6 to TRBJ1-2, with D possibly matching TRBD1 (6 bases). V dropped 2 bases and J dropped 5 bases, with 9 bases sitting between them. Germline values: CDR1 MNHNY, CDR2 SVGAGI (reference sequence). This CDR3 is built from 13 residues. The CDR3, as DNA: TGTGCCAGCAGTTACGGGGGCGCGTATGGCTACACCTTC. It yields the protein CASSYGGAYGYTF.

V gene TRBV7-6 combines with J gene TRBJ2-7; TRBD2 is a possible D gene (6 bases). The CDR3 contains 16 residues. V lost 3 bases, J lost 4 bases, and 19 bases lay in between. Germline V gene lookup returns CDR1 SGHVS and CDR2 FNYEAQ. The CDR3, as DNA: TGTGCCAGCAGCTTTGTGGACTCGCGGGGTATTTACGAGCAGTACTTC. This translates into CASSFVDSRGIYEQYF. Supplemented by reference TRBV7-6 and TRBJ2-7, the full variable domain reads GAGVSQSPRYKVTKRGQDVALRCDPISGHVSLYWYRQALGQGPEFLTYFNYEAQQDKSGLPNDRFSAERPEGSISTLTIQRTEQRDSAMYRCASSFVDSRGIYEQYFGPGTRLTVT.

The chain links TRBV7-9 to TRBJ2-2; maybe TRBD1 (5 bases). The germline gives CDR1 SEHNR, CDR2 FQNEAQ (reference sequence). Trimming removed 5 bases from V and 0 bases from J, with 10 bases in between. The CDR3 is 15 amino acids. CDR3 coding DNA: TGTGCCAGCAGCCCCCGGACAACGAACACCGGGGAGCTGTTTTTT. Protein: CASSPRTTNTGELFF.

V is TRBV9 and J is TRBJ2-1; D might be TRBD1 (6 bases). Trimming pared 0 bases from V and 7 bases from J, leaving 11 bases between. The CDR3 runs 14 residues. From germline, CDR1 is SGDLS and CDR2 YYNGEE. The CDR3 is CASSVEVGANEQFF. As DNA, the CDR3 is TGTGCCAGCAGCGTAGAGGTGGGGGCAAATGAGCAGTTCTTC.

In this sample, this clone turned up once. This chain joins TRBV2 and TRBJ1-6; 8 bases line up with TRBD1. The J segment lost 7 bases and the V segment lost 7 bases, leaving 9 bases of the junction unmatched. Per germline, CDR1 SNHLY and CDR2 FYNNEI. The CDR3 is made up of 15 amino acids. The CDR3 coding sequence is TGTGCCAGCAATCGACAGGGGCAATTCAATTCACCCCTCCACTTT. This translates into CASNRQGQFNSPLHF.

J is TRBJ1-5 and V is TRBV28; D unclear. V shed 7 bases and J shed 3 bases, with 13 bases lying between them. From germline, CDR1 is MDHEN and CDR2 SYDVKM. The CDR3 has 14 amino acids. CDR3 bases: TGTGCCAGCAACACCGGAGTCTCCAATCAGCCCCAGCATTTT. Translated, it gives CASNTGVSNQPQHF.

The chain couples TRBV19 to TRBJ2-1; TRBD2 aligns across 8 bases. With 6 bases clipped from V and 8 bases from J, the junction kept 6 bases outside the gene matches. Germline loops: CDR1 LNHDA, CDR2 SQIVND (reference sequence). This CDR3 contains 13 residues. Written as DNA, the CDR3 is TGTGCCAGTAGCGGGAGGGCCGCGGATGAGCAGTTCTTC. Translating gives CASSGRAADEQFF. Full variable domain (remainder filled in from reference TRBV19 and TRBJ2-1): DGGITQSPKYLFRKEGQNVTLSCEQNLNHDAMYWYRQDPGQGLRLIYYSQIVNDFQKGDIAEGYSVSREKKESFPLTVTSAQKNPTAFYLCASSGRAADEQFFGPGTRLTVL.

The genes are TRBV18 and TRBJ1-2, with a possible D match to TRBD1 (5 bases). This CDR3 region has 13 residues. Trimming left V 2 bases short and J 3 bases short, with 7 bases between. Germline-derived CDR1 and CDR2 are KGHSH and LQKENI. CDR3 sequence: CASSPWGDYGYTF. CDR3 coding DNA: TGTGCCAGCTCACCATGGGGGGACTATGGCTACACCTTC. The whole variable domain, filled in from reference TRBV18 and TRBJ1-2, reads NAGVMQNPRHLVRRRGQEARLRCSPMKGHSHVYWYRQLPEEGLKFMVYLQKENIIDESGMPKERFSAEFPKEGPSILRIQQVVRGDSAAYFCASSPWGDYGYTFGSGTRLTVV.

This clone was observed once. The chain is built from TRBV5-4 and TRBJ2-4; 9 bases are shared with TRBD2. Germline CDR1 is SGHNT and CDR2 is YYREEE (reference sequence). The CDR3 consists of 14 residues. V lost 10 bases, J lost 6 bases, and 11 bases stayed unmatched. The CDR3 sequence is CAPWSGRIGNIQYF. CDR3 DNA: TGTGCCCCCTGGAGCGGGAGGATCGGAAACATTCAGTACTTC.

This sequence joins TRBV10-3 and TRBJ1-5; a weak D match, TRBD1 (6 bases). The CDR3 covers 18 residues. Trimming cost V 0 bases and J 1 base, with 16 bases left between them. Germline V gene lookup returns CDR1 ENHRY and CDR2 SYGVKD. The DNA for the CDR3 is TGTGCCATCAGTGAGTCCCTAGGGGGGGTTGTCAGCAATCAGCCCCAGCATTTT. It is translated as CAISESLGGVVSNQPQHF.

This clone appeared a single time. The chain recombines TRBV2 with TRBJ1-1; 7 positions match TRBD1. Germline loops: CDR1 SNHLY, CDR2 FYNNEI. After removal of 6 bases from V and 1 base from J, the junction contained 5 bases not matched to a gene. This CDR3 is 14 amino acids long. CDR3: CASRWDRKNTEAFF. In DNA, the CDR3 is TGTGCCAGCAGGTGGGACAGAAAGAACACTGAAGCTTTCTTT.

Concerning this clone itself: The identical CDR3 is also encoded by other nucleotide sequences in the sample. The chain recombines TRBV2 with TRBJ1-2; perhaps TRBD1 as D (5 bases). The V and J ends lost 5 bases and 2 bases respectively, with 9 bases between them. The CDR3 has 13 amino acids. Germline-derived CDR1 and CDR2 are SNHLY and FYNNEI. Here the CDR3 reads CASSRDSNYGYTF. DNA of the CDR3: TGTGCCAGCAGTCGCGACAGCAACTATGGCTACACCTTC.

The gene calls are TRBV5-1 and TRBJ1-1; 7 bases line up with TRBD1. The length of the CDR3 is 14 residues. Germline V gives CDR1 SGHRS, CDR2 YFSETQ. Trimming at V came to 4 bases and at J to 0 bases, leaving 3 bases not matched to a gene. CDR3 residues: CASSVGTVNTEAFF. The CDR3 DNA sequence: TGCGCCAGCAGCGTAGGGACAGTGAACACTGAAGCTTTCTTT.

The chain combines TRBV14 with TRBJ2-3; a weak D match, TRBD1 (5 bases). The CDR3 length is 15 residues. V lost 7 bases to trimming and J lost 0 bases, with 14 bases between them. Germline loops: CDR1 SGHDN, CDR2 FVKESK. The CDR3 nucleotides are TGTGCCAGCAACACCCCGACAGAGAGCACAGATACGCAGTATTTT. It translates to CASNTPTESTDTQYF.

The J gene is TRBJ2-1, the V gene TRBV11-2; D might be TRBD2 (6 bases). Germline CDR1 and CDR2: SGHAT and FQNNGV. This CDR3 comprises 13 residues. The V gene lost 1 base and the J gene lost 10 bases, with 11 bases spanning the gap. CDR3 sequence: CASSLVGLAEQFF. The CDR3 nucleotides are TGTGCCAGCAGCTTAGTCGGCCTAGCGGAGCAGTTCTTC.